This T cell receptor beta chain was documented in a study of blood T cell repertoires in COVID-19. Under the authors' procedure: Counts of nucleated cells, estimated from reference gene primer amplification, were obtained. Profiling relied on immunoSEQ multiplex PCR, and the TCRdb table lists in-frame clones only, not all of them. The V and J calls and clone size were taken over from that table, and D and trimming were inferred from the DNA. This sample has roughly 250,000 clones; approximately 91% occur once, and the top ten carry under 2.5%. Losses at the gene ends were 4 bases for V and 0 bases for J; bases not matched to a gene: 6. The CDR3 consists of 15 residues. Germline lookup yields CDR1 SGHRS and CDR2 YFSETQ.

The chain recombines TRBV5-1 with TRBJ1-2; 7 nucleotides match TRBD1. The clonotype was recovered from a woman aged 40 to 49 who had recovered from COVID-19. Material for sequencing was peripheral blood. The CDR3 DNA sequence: TGCGCCAGCAGCCCAGGACAGGAGACTAACTATGGCTACACCTTC. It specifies CASSPGQETNYGYTF.